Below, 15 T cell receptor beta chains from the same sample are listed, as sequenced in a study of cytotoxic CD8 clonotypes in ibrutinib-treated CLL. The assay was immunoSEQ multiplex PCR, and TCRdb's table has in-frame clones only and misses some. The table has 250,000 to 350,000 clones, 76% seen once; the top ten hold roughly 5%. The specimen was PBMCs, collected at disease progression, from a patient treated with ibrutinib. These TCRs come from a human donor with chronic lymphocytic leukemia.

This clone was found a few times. The CDR3 DNA reads TGCGCCAGCAGCTTAGGCGGGGCTGGCACAGATACGCAGTATTTT. Translation: CASSLGGAGTDTQYF. The genes are TRBV5-1 and TRBJ2-3; weak D call: TRBD2 (6 bases). The CDR3 extends over 15 amino acids. Trimming left V 2 bases short and J 1 base short, with 11 bases between. Germline V gene lookup returns CDR1 SGHRS and CDR2 YFSETQ.

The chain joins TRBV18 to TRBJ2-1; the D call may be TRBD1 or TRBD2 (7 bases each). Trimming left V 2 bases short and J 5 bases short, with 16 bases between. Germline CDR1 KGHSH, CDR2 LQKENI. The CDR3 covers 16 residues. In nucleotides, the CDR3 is TGTGCCAGCTCACCATCCGGCAGGGGGGGCAACAATGAGCAGTTCTTC. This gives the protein CASSPSGRGGNNEQFF.

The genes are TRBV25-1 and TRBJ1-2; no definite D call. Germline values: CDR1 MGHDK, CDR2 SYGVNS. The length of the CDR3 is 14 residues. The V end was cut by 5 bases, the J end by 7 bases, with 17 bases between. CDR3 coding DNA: TGTGCCAGCAGTCCCAGTGGGGTCCCCGGTGGCTACACCTTC. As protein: CASSPSGVPGGYTF.

The CDR3 coding sequence is TGTGCCAGCAGAACTTTATCGGGAGATTCGGGTGGCTACACCTTC. Protein sequence: CASRTLSGDSGGYTF. The gene calls are TRBV7-2 and TRBJ1-2; no definite D call. CDR3 length: 15 amino acids. The V gene's germline CDR1 is SGHTA and CDR2 FQGNSA. V lost 6 bases to trimming and J lost 7 bases, with 21 bases between them.

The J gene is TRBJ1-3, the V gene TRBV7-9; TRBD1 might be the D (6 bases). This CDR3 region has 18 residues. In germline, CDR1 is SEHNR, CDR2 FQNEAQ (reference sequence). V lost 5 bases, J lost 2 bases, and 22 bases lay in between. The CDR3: CASSVFSRASGAGNTIYF. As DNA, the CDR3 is TGTGCCAGCAGCGTATTCTCCCGGGCCTCAGGGGCTGGAAACACCATATATTTT.

For the CDR3, the DNA is TGCAGCGCCGCAACACGACACGGGACGGACTCCTACGAGCAGTACTTC. Residues: CSAATRHGTDSYEQYF. This chain joins TRBV29-1 and TRBJ2-7; D could derive from TRBD1 or TRBD2 (5 bases each). The CDR3 covers 16 residues. V was cut by 7 bases and J by 0 bases, with 22 bases left in between. Germline V lookup: CDR1 SQVTM, CDR2 ANQGSEA.

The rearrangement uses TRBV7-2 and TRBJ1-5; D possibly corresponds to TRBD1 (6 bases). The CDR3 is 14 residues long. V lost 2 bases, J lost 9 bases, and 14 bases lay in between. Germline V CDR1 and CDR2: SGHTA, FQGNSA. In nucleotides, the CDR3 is TGTGCCAGCAGCTTATTAGGGGGGGCAGGGCCCCAGCATTTT. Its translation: CASSLLGGAGPQHF.

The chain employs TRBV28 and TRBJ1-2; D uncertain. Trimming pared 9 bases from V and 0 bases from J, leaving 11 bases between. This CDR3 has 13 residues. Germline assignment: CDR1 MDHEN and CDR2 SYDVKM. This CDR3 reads CASQAYTNYGYTF. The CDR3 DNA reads TGTGCCAGTCAAGCTTATACTAACTATGGCTACACCTTC.

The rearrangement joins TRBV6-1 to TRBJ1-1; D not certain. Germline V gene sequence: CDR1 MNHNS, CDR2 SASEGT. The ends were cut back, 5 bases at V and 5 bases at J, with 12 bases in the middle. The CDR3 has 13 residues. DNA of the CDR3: TGTGCCAGCAGTCACAACGGGGATACTGAAGCTTTCTTT. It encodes CASSHNGDTEAFF.

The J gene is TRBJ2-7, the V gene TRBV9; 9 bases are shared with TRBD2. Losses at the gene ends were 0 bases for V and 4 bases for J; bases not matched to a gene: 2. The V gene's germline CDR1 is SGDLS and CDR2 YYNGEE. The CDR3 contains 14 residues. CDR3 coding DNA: TGTGCCAGCAGCGTAGGGACTAGCGTGTACGAGCAGTACTTC. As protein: CASSVGTSVYEQYF.

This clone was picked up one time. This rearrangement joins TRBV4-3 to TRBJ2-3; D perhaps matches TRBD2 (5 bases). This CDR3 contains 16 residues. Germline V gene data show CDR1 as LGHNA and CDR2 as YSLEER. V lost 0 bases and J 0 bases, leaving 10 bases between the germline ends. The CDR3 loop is CASSQDQASSTDTQYF. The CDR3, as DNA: TGCGCCAGCAGCCAAGATCAGGCTAGCAGCACAGATACGCAGTATTTT.

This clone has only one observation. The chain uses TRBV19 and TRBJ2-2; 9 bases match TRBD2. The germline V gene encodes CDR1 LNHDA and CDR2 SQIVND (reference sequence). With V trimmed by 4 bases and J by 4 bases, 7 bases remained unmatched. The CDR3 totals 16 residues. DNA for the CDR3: TGTGCCAGTAGTACCCCGGGACTAGCAGTCACCGGGGAGCTGTTTTTT. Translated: CASSTPGLAVTGELFF.

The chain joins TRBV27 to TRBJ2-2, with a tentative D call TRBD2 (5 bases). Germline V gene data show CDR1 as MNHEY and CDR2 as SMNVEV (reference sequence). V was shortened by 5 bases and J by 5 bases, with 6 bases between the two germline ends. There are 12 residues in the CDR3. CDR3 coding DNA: TGTGCCAGCAGTCCGGGGACCGGGGAGCTGTTTTTT. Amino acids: CASSPGTGELFF.

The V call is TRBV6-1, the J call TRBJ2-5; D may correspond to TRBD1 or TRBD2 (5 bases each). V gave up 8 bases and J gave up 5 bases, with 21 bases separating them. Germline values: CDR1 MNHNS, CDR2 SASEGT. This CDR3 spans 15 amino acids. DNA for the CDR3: TGTGCCAGCGGGGGAGACAGACGTTGGTATGAGACCCAGTACTTC. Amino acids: CASGGDRRWYETQYF.

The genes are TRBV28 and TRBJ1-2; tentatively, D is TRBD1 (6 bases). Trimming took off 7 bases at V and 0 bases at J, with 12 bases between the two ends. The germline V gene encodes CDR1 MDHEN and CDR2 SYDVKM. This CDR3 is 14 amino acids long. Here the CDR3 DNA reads TGTGCCAGCACCGCAGGGGTCCCTAACTATGGCTACACCTTC. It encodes CASTAGVPNYGYTF.